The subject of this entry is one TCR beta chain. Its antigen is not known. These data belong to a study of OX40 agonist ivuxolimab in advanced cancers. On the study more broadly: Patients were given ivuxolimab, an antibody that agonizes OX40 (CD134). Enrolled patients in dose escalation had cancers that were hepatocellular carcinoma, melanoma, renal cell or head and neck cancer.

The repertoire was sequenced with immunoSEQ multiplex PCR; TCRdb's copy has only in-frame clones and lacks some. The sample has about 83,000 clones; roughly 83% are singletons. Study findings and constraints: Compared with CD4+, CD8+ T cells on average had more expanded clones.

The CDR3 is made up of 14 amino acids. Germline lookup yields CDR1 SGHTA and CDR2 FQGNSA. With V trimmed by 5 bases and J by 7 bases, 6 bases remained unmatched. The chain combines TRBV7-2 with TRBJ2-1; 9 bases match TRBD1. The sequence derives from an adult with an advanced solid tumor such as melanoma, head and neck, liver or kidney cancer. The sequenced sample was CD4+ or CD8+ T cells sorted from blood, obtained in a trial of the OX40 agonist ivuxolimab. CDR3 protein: CASSRGTGFNEQFF. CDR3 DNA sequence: TGTGCCAGCAGCCGCGGGACAGGGTTTAATGAGCAGTTCTTC.